A single sample gave rise to the 5 T cell receptor beta chains below, sequenced in a study of T cells after yellow fever vaccination. A single record per CDR3 protein comes from TCRdb applying MiXCR to the 5' RACE reads. This sample has about 360,000 distinct CDR3 sequences; about 6.2% occur once, and the top ten carry over 12%. The sample consisted of PBMCs, taken 5 days after the yellow fever booster vaccination. These receptors were collected from a man younger than 45 who received the YFV17D yellow fever vaccine.

This clonotype was seen only a few times. This chain connects TRBV20-1 to TRBJ2-6; 8 bases are a match to TRBD1. CDR1 and CDR2 from the germline V gene are DFQATT and SNEGSKA (reference sequence). The ends lost 2 bases at V and 0 bases at J; junction bases unmatched: 6. This CDR3 region has 17 residues. CDR3 in DNA: TGCAGTGCTAGACGCCAGGGGGCTCGCTCTGGGGCCAACGTCCTGACTTTC. Its translation: CSARRQGARSGANVLTF.

This clonotype occurred many times. This rearrangement joins TRBV7-8 to TRBJ2-7, with TRBD2 as a possible D gene (7 bases). V was trimmed by 8 bases and J by 3 bases, leaving 29 bases between them. CDR3 length: 18 residues. Germline V CDR1 and CDR2: SGHVS, FQNEAQ. The CDR3 region is CASEILGGRQAGLYEQYF. Written as DNA, the CDR3 is TGTGCCAGCGAGATCTTGGGGGGGCGACAGGCCGGACTCTACGAGCAGTACTTC.

V is TRBV11-3 and J is TRBJ2-1; D gene unclear. The germline V gene has CDR1 SGHNT and CDR2 YENEEA. There are 12 residues in the CDR3. The V end lost 0 bases, the J end lost 9 bases, and 6 bases lay between the germline ends. The CDR3: CASSLDRVEQFF. CDR3 DNA: TGTGCCAGCAGCTTAGATCGGGTTGAGCAGTTCTTC.

This clonotype was recorded at least ten times. This chain joins TRBV9 and TRBJ1-5; D remains ambiguous. With 3 bases removed from V and 1 base from J, the gap between germline ends came to 11 bases. The V gene's germline CDR1 is SGDLS and CDR2 YYNGEE. This CDR3 contains 15 residues. The CDR3 here is CASSADPGSNQPQHF. The CDR3 DNA sequence: TGTGCCAGCAGCGCCGACCCGGGGAGCAATCAGCCCCAGCATTTT.

Only a few counts were recorded for this clonotype. CDR3 region: CASSFQVDTEAFF. Written as DNA, the CDR3 is TGTGCCAGCAGCTTTCAAGTGGACACTGAAGCTTTCTTT. This chain uses TRBV7-9 with TRBJ1-1; D is unclear. With 3 bases removed from V and 3 bases from J, the gap between germline ends came to 8 bases. This CDR3 comprises 13 residues. Per the germline V gene, CDR1 is SEHNR and CDR2 is FQNEAQ (reference sequence).